The present TCR beta chain was sequenced within a study of blood T cell repertoires in COVID-19 (dated by TCRdb to the early 2020s). Regarding the study in general: Collaborator samples came from the United States, Italy and Spain and covered acute and convalescent phases of COVID-19. The prospective study material was composed of cDNA or gDNA derived from T cells, B-cell-depleted T cells, or PBMCs. The dataset comprised deeply sampled blood TCRbeta repertoires from subjects exposed to, actively infected with, or recovered from COVID-19. The repertoires were released in a freely available public database meant as a resource for research on the immune response to SARS-CoV-2. Samples came from the ongoing ImmuneRACE study (first 160 participants) plus 1,254 subjects from 6 global collaborators. Nearly every sample came with metadata listing a de-identified subject ID, COVID-19 status, age in years and sex. Where available, HLA class I and class II types were taken from metadata supplied by the sample provider and were not determined by assay-based typing.

V and J lose 2 bases and 7 bases, and a span of 11 bases separates them. CDR1 and CDR2, per the germline V gene (reference sequence), are GTSNPN and SVGIG. The CDR3 runs 12 residues from the cysteine to the phenylalanine. Only CDR3 DNA remains: 36 bases, in frame from the first base. The immunoSEQ Assay, a bias-controlled multiplex PCR, was used to amplify TCRbeta CDR3 regions from genomic DNA. Processing in the source paper ran as follows. Nucleated cell counts per sample were estimated from amplification of reference gene primers within the assay. Sequence reads were collapsed and filtered to measure the absolute abundance of every unique TCRbeta CDR3 rearrangement. For each sample, productive Simpson clonality was calculated by taking the square root of Simpson's diversity index across productive rearrangements. TCRdb took this table from immuneACCESS and kept in-frame rearrangements with V and J called. Such tables lack part of the clones; where checked against another copy, unresolved V genes explain under half of the gap, and the rest is unexplained. V and J calls and clone size follow that table, whereas D and trimming were derived from the DNA. In all, the sample holds about 320,000 clones, and under 90% of those were seen once. The ten largest clones take up around 10% of the sample.

In Seattle, one collaborating source enrolled patients while the infection was active and tracked those patients longitudinally over the course of disease. Collaborating institutions collected whole blood in K2EDTA tubes following their own protocols. Collaborator samples were shipped for TCRbeta analysis as frozen whole blood, isolated PBMCs, or DNA extracted from either sample type. What the authors observed across the whole study: The amount of clinical and demographic metadata varied by source and participant and was provided uncurated.

Note on this clone: No antigen is known for it. No clone much larger than this one lies a single base away; base qualities are absent.

The specimen sequenced was peripheral blood. This TCR derives from a woman aged 30 to 39 with COVID-19, enrolled during active disease. The chain was built from TRBV30 and TRBJ1-2; a tentative D match to TRBD1 spans 5 bases. The DNA is TGTGCCTGGAGTCCGGGGGGTAGTGGCTACACCTTC. It encodes CAWSPGGSGYTF.